The T cell receptor beta chain described here comes from a study of blood T cell repertoires in COVID-19. Overall study context: Specimens from acute and convalescent COVID-19 originated in the United States, Italy and Spain. Sources were T cells, B-cell-depleted T cells, or PBMCs; the material itself was cDNA or gDNA.

This clone was found once. Generated by immunoSEQ multiplex PCR, the TCRdb table keeps only in-frame clones and is missing some. Of about 200,000 clones listed, roughly 92% are singletons. With 5 bases clipped from V and 0 bases from J, the junction kept 9 bases outside the gene matches. CDR1 is MNHEY and CDR2 is SMNVEV in the germline V gene (reference sequence). The CDR3 spans 17 residues. The genes are TRBV27 and TRBJ1-1; 10 bases are shared with TRBD1. The material sequenced was peripheral blood. The source is a man in his 60s with COVID-19, enrolled during active disease. The CDR3 sequence is CASSQGQGSNVNTEAFF. CDR3 in DNA: TGTGCCAGCAGTCAGGGACAGGGGAGTAATGTGAACACTGAAGCTTTCTTT.